This T cell receptor (beta chain) was sequenced for a study of shared clonotypes between healthy human individuals. Study as a whole: Serving as donors were two women and a few men, whose ages spanned 18 to 49. Study observations and caveats: Estimated richness values were generally larger in naive subsets than in memory subsets.

Naive CD8 cells were CD45RO-negative, positively selected for CCR7, excluding terminally differentiated effector memory CD45RA+ cells. Trimming took 1 base from V and 8 from J, leaving 15 bases between them. The CDR3 is made up of 14 amino acids. Germline CDR1 is SQVTM and CDR2 is ANQGSEA. A single count supports this clone. Its antigen is unknown. In the original workflow: Without quality scores, immunoSEQ junctional reads could not be filtered like full-length reads. TCRdb's table, derived via immunoSEQ multiplex PCR, lists solely in-frame clones and lacks some. V and J calls and clone size come straight from that table; D and trimming were deduced from the DNA. This sample has nearly 600,000 clones, with around 95% found just once.

The chain has TRBV29-1 and TRBJ2-1, with no clear D. This receptor was taken from a woman in her 30s in good health. The sample consisted of naive CD8+ T cells sorted from blood. The CDR3 sequence is CSVEVDPDMYEQFF. The CDR3 DNA sequence: TGCAGCGTTGAAGTTGATCCGGATATGTATGAGCAGTTCTTC.